These 30 T cell receptor beta chains originate from one sample sequenced in a study of T-cell memory formation after mild COVID-19. MiXCR, applied by TCRdb to the 5' RACE reads, yields one record per CDR3 protein. This sample has roughly 340,000 distinct CDR3 sequences, with 15% found just once. The sequenced material came from PBMCs or a T cell subset sorted from them (not recorded which). The receptors were sampled from a man between 18 and 29 years old who had mild COVID-19 (a few samples of this study predate the infection). Cell type and time point are not known.

V gene TRBV7-9 combines with J gene TRBJ1-1, with TRBD1 as a possible D gene (5 bases). Germline loops: CDR1 SEHNR, CDR2 FQNEAQ (reference sequence). The V end lost 5 bases, the J end lost 4 bases, and 11 bases lay between the germline ends. CDR3 length: 13 residues. The CDR3 DNA reads as TGTGCCAGCAGCCCGGGACGTGTCACTGAAGCTTTCTTT. Translating gives CASSPGRVTEAFF. Based on the CDR3 plus reference TRBV7-9 and TRBJ1-1, the full variable domain is DTGVSQNPRHKITKRGQNVTFRCDPISEHNRLYWYRQTLGQGPEFLTYFQNEAQLEKSRLLSDRFSAERPKGSFSTLEIQRTEQGDSAMYLCASSPGRVTEAFFGQGTRLTVV.

This clonotype turned up a few times. In DNA, the CDR3 is TGTGCCAGCTCACCACCGGGACAGCGTGCTGGAAACACCATATATTTT. Residues: CASSPPGQRAGNTIYF. The rearrangement links TRBV18 to TRBJ1-3; 7 bases agree with TRBD1. CDR1 and CDR2 from the germline V gene are KGHSH and LQKENI. The CDR3 is 16 amino acids. V gave up 0 bases and J gave up 2 bases; unmatched junction bases: 4.

This clonotype appeared a few times. V usage is TRBV18 and J usage is TRBJ2-7; D is possibly TRBD1 (5 bases). V gave up 1 base and J gave up 6 bases, with 10 bases separating them. The CDR3 runs 13 residues. CDR1 and CDR2 (germline): KGHSH, LQKENI. In nucleotides, the CDR3 is TGTGCCAGCTCACCACTGTCGCAGGGCGAGCAGTACTTC. Encoded protein: CASSPLSQGEQYF.

This clonotype came up a few times. The chain has TRBV6-6 and TRBJ1-2; D is unclear. CDR1 and CDR2 from the germline V gene are MNHNY and SVGAGI (reference sequence). The CDR3 is made up of 13 amino acids. The V gene lost 0 bases and the J gene lost 10 bases, with 12 bases spanning the gap. CDR3 sequence: CASSYSRQPDYTF. As DNA, the CDR3 is TGTGCCAGCAGTTACTCGAGGCAGCCTGACTACACCTTC.

This clonotype was counted only a few times. This rearrangement joins TRBV5-5 to TRBJ1-4; the D gene is possibly TRBD1 (5 bases). Germline V gene sequence: CDR1 SGHKS, CDR2 YYEKEE (reference sequence). Trimming took 4 bases from V and 7 from J, leaving 11 bases between them. The length of the CDR3 is 13 residues. In DNA, the CDR3 is TGTGCCAGCAGCATCCGGGGGGTTGAAAAACTGTTTTTT. It specifies CASSIRGVEKLFF.

V and J are TRBV11-2 and TRBJ1-3, with TRBD1 matching 7 bases. With V trimmed by 4 bases and J by 2 bases, 8 bases remained unmatched. CDR1 is SGHAT, CDR2 FQNNGV, per germline. The CDR3 consists of 16 residues. This CDR3 is CASSWVGTVTGNTIYF. DNA of the CDR3: TGTGCCAGCAGCTGGGTCGGGACAGTTACTGGAAACACCATATATTTT.

The gene calls are TRBV7-2 and TRBJ2-7; unclear D gene. This CDR3 contains 15 residues. V was shortened by 2 bases and J by 1 base, with 12 bases between the two germline ends. CDR1 and CDR2 from the germline V gene are SGHTA and FQGNSA. CDR3 in DNA: TGTGCCAGCAGCTTATTGGGATTGGGTTCCTACGAGCAGTACTTC. Amino acid sequence: CASSLLGLGSYEQYF.

The chain links TRBV6-2 or TRBV6-3 to TRBJ1-1, with D unclear. CDR1 and CDR2 (germline): MNHEY, SVGEGT. Trimming took 7 bases from V and 7 from J, leaving 10 bases between them. The CDR3 loop spans 11 amino acids. CDR3 protein: CASKYASEAFF. CDR3 bases: TGTGCCAGCAAATATGCGAGTGAAGCTTTCTTT.

The sample holds a few counts of this clonotype. V and J are TRBV9 and TRBJ2-3, with D possibly being TRBD1 (5 bases). The CDR3 is 15 residues long. Between the trimmed V and J ends, which lost 0 bases and 4 bases, there was a span of 12 bases. Germline assignment: CDR1 SGDLS and CDR2 YYNGEE. For the CDR3, the DNA is TGTGCCAGCAGCGTAGAGGGCAGGGATGCAGATACGCAGTATTTT. Translation: CASSVEGRDADTQYF.

The chain links TRBV12-3 or TRBV12-4 to TRBJ2-1; TRBD1 matches 10 bases. This CDR3 spans 15 amino acids. Unmatched junction bases numbered 5, after V lost 6 bases and J lost 3 bases. In DNA, the CDR3 is TGTGCCAGCAGCACCGGGACAGGGGACTACAATGAGCAGTTCTTC. Translation gives CASSTGTGDYNEQFF.

This clonotype has a handful of counts. V usage is TRBV6-5 and J usage is TRBJ1-4; a possible D gene is TRBD1 (6 bases). This CDR3 region has 14 residues. Germline V gene lookup returns CDR1 MNHEY and CDR2 SVGAGI. Trimming pared 2 bases from V and 8 bases from J, leaving 12 bases between. CDR3 sequence: CASSYGQGREKLFF. For the CDR3, the DNA is TGTGCCAGCAGTTACGGGCAGGGGAGAGAAAAACTGTTTTTT.

This clonotype was detected a few times. The rearrangement links TRBV4-1 to TRBJ2-7, with 8 bases identical to TRBD2. Germline CDR1 is MGHRA and CDR2 is YSYEKL. The CDR3 covers 15 residues. After removal of 0 bases from V and 7 bases from J, the junction contained 8 bases not matched to a gene. The CDR3 coding sequence is TGCGCCAGCAGCCAAGAGGACGGGGGGGCTCGTGAGCAGTACGTC. It specifies CASSQEDGGAREQYV.

The rearrangement links TRBV6-1 to TRBJ1-1, with TRBD1 as a possible D gene (5 bases). CDR3 length: 14 residues. Trimming removed 4 bases at V and 4 bases at J, with 13 bases between. Germline lookup yields CDR1 MNHNS and CDR2 SASEGT. The CDR3 spells CASSVRVGSTEAFF. The CDR3 DNA sequence: TGTGCCAGCAGTGTCAGGGTGGGGAGCACTGAAGCTTTCTTT.

The rearrangement uses TRBV28 and TRBJ1-2, with D unresolved. The V end lost 3 bases, the J end lost 0 bases, and 8 bases lay between the germline ends. Germline lookup yields CDR1 MDHEN and CDR2 SYDVKM. The CDR3 length is 14 residues. The CDR3 loop is CASSFTDTNYGYTF. In DNA form, the CDR3 reads TGTGCCAGCAGTTTCACAGATACTAACTATGGCTACACCTTC.

The chain recombines TRBV7-9 with TRBJ2-3; 11 positions match TRBD1. This CDR3 has 15 residues. In germline, CDR1 is SEHNR, CDR2 FQNEAQ (reference sequence). J gave up 5 bases and V 5 bases, and 6 bases lay outside the gene matches. Here the CDR3 reads CASSPGQGAKDTQYF. CDR3 sequence (DNA): TGTGCCAGCAGCCCAGGACAGGGGGCTAAAGATACGCAGTATTTT.

This clonotype was counted between two and nine times. The chain carries TRBV4-1 and TRBJ2-7; 8 bases agree with TRBD1. Trimming at V came to 4 bases and at J to 3 bases, leaving 11 bases not matched to a gene. This CDR3 has 16 amino acids. The germline gives CDR1 MGHRA, CDR2 YSYEKL. In nucleotides, the CDR3 is TGCGCCAGCAGCCTCGATTCGGACAGGGCCGACTACGAGCAGTACTTC. Protein sequence: CASSLDSDRADYEQYF.

This clonotype was detected only a few times. The CDR3 sequence: CASSLAREAQPQHF. DNA for the CDR3: TGTGCCAGCAGCTTAGCCAGGGAGGCTCAGCCCCAGCATTTT. The chain carries TRBV7-9 and TRBJ1-5, with TRBD1 as a possible D gene (5 bases). Between the trimmed V and J ends, which lost 0 bases and 6 bases, there was a span of 9 bases. In germline, CDR1 is SEHNR, CDR2 FQNEAQ (reference sequence). The CDR3 contains 14 residues.

This clonotype has a count of ten or more. The rearrangement joins TRBV5-1 to TRBJ2-1; 10 bases align to TRBD1. Trimming removed 3 bases from V and 2 bases from J; junction bases left unmatched: 2. This CDR3 has 15 amino acids. Germline CDR1 SGHRS, CDR2 YFSETQ. The CDR3 region has the DNA TGCGCCAGCAGCTCCGGGACAGGGGCCTACAATGAGCAGTTCTTC. This encodes CASSSGTGAYNEQFF.

The gene calls are TRBV27 and TRBJ2-7; D gene unclear. CDR1 MNHEY and CDR2 SMNVEV come from the germline V gene (reference sequence). V was cut by 4 bases and J by 6 bases, with 16 bases left in between. This CDR3 spans 14 amino acids. CDR3 in DNA: TGTGCCAGCAGTTCTATCCCCGTCGGCGGCGAGCAGTACTTC. Its protein is CASSSIPVGGEQYF.

This clonotype was seen more than once but under ten times. This chain links TRBV7-9 with TRBJ1-6; 7 bases match TRBD1. With 5 bases clipped from V and 8 bases from J, the junction kept 3 bases outside the gene matches. Germline values: CDR1 SEHNR, CDR2 FQNEAQ (reference sequence). CDR3 length: 13 amino acids. The CDR3 DNA reads as TGTGCCAGCAGCCCAACAGGGGATTCACCCCTCCACTTT. Translating gives CASSPTGDSPLHF.

The rearrangement uses TRBV12-3 or TRBV12-4 and TRBJ2-5; maybe TRBD2 (7 bases). Trimming removed 4 bases from V and 4 bases from J, with 13 bases in between. The CDR3 is 14 residues long. This chain's CDR3 is CASSYWGGAETQYF. The CDR3 nucleotides read TGTGCCAGCAGTTACTGGGGGGGCGCAGAGACCCAGTACTTC.

The chain recombines TRBV4-1 with TRBJ1-1; weak D call: TRBD1 (5 bases). The germline gives CDR1 MGHRA, CDR2 YSYEKL. V lost 4 bases, J lost 1 base, and 10 bases lay in between. The CDR3 extends over 14 amino acids. The DNA of the CDR3 is TGCGCCAGCAGCCCCTCGGGGGAGAACACTGAAGCTTTCTTT. Protein product: CASSPSGENTEAFF.

The chain couples TRBV20-1 to TRBJ2-1, with 9 bases identical to TRBD2. The CDR3 extends over 15 amino acids. V lost 6 bases and J lost 5; bases outside the gene matches: 11. CDR1 and CDR2 from the germline V gene are DFQATT and SNEGSKA (reference sequence). CDR3 sequence (DNA): TGCAGTGCCCCCCTCCCCCAGCGGGGGGACAATGAGCAGTTCTTC. Protein product: CSAPLPQRGDNEQFF.

This clonotype has at least ten counts. The V and J genes are TRBV9 and TRBJ2-1; D may be TRBD1 or TRBD2 (6 bases each). The CDR3 contains 15 residues. CDR1 is SGDLS, CDR2 YYNGEE, per germline. The V gene lost 2 bases and the J gene lost 0 bases, with 9 bases spanning the gap. The CDR3 here is CASSVRGDSYNEQFF. DNA of the CDR3: TGTGCCAGCAGCGTTAGGGGGGACTCCTACAATGAGCAGTTCTTC.

This clonotype was seen a handful of times. The chain employs TRBV5-1 and TRBJ1-2; maybe TRBD1 (6 bases). The germline V gene encodes CDR1 SGHRS and CDR2 YFSETQ. The CDR3 is 14 amino acids. V was cut by 1 base and J by 2 bases, with 9 bases left in between. The CDR3 sequence: CASSLRTENYGYTF. CDR3 coding DNA: TGCGCCAGCAGCTTGAGGACAGAAAACTATGGCTACACCTTC.

This clonotype was recorded a few times. The chain combines TRBV5-1 with TRBJ2-1; D is perhaps TRBD2 (6 bases). The ends were cut back, 7 bases at V and 6 bases at J, with 17 bases in the middle. CDR1 SGHRS and CDR2 YFSETQ come from the germline V gene. This CDR3 is 14 amino acids long. The CDR3 bases are TGCGCCAGCTCCTACCGGGCCGGGGGCAATGAGCAGTTCTTC. This sequence encodes CASSYRAGGNEQFF.

This clonotype was seen repeatedly, ten times or more. The chain couples TRBV7-3 to TRBJ2-5, with 8 bases that match TRBD2. J gave up 4 bases and V 0 bases, and 4 bases lay outside the gene matches. Germline assignment: CDR1 SGHTA and CDR2 FQGTGA. This CDR3 comprises 15 residues. The CDR3 region has the DNA TGTGCCAGCAGCTTAACCGGGGGGGCAGGAGAGACCCAGTACTTC. This translates into CASSLTGGAGETQYF. Full variable domain (missing parts from reference TRBV7-3 and TRBJ2-5): GAGVSQTPSNKVTEKGKYVELRCDPISGHTALYWYRQSLGQGPEFLIYFQGTGAADDSGLPNDRFFAVRPEGSVSTLKIQRTERGDSAVYLCASSLTGGAGETQYFGPGTRLLVL.

This clonotype was seen at least ten times. The chain couples TRBV7-2 to TRBJ1-1, with a weak D call TRBD1 (6 bases). There are 12 residues in the CDR3. V lost 10 bases, J lost 5 bases, and 14 bases lay in between. Germline-derived CDR1 and CDR2 are SGHTA and FQGNSA. The CDR3 DNA reads as TGTGCCACACAGGGACCCAGGACTGAAGCTTTCTTT. Encoded protein: CATQGPRTEAFF. Based on the CDR3 plus reference TRBV7-2 and TRBJ1-1, the full variable domain is GAGVSQSPSNKVTEKGKDVELRCDPISGHTALYWYRQSLGQGLEFLIYFQGNSAPDKSGLPSDRFSAERTGGSVSTLTIQRTQQEDSAVYLCATQGPRTEAFFGQGTRLTVV.

This clonotype occurred a few times. The chain employs TRBV6-5 and TRBJ1-2, with 7 bases fitting TRBD1. The CDR3 totals 16 residues. The trim removed 8 bases at V and 0 bases at J, leaving 12 bases unmatched. Germline V gene sequence: CDR1 MNHEY, CDR2 SVGAGI. CDR3 DNA sequence: TGTGCCAGCCCAACCAGGGGGGCGCCTACTAACTATGGCTACACCTTC. It encodes CASPTRGAPTNYGYTF.

The table lists this clonotype with a few counts. The chain is built from TRBV29-1 and TRBJ1-2; D ambiguous. The CDR3 covers 13 residues. Germline V gene lookup returns CDR1 SQVTM and CDR2 ANQGSEA. Between the trimmed V and J ends, which lost 0 bases and 4 bases, there was a span of 9 bases. CDR3 loop: CSVEDLNSYGYTF. CDR3 DNA sequence: TGCAGCGTTGAAGATCTCAATAGCTATGGCTACACCTTC.